This T cell receptor (beta chain) was retrieved from a study of human thymus T cells. Findings and limits, study-wide: Apparent skewing of V and J gene usage characterized both thymic and blood repertoires.

About this clone itself: The target antigen is unknown.

It was healthy Finnish infants having corrective surgery for congenital heart defects who were the donors. A roughly 0.45-1 mL peripheral blood aliquot was taken intraoperatively from four of eight donors. All available leukocytes, rather than a set cell count, yielded the blood DNA. Clones were read by immunoSEQ multiplex PCR, and TCRdb kept only the in-frame ones, dropping some. The table includes 55,000 to 70,000 clones, approximately 95% detected once. Germline values: CDR1 KGHSH, CDR2 LQKENI. The CDR3 sequence is 15 residues long. The V gene lost 4 bases and the J gene lost 5 bases, with 12 bases spanning the gap.

Sequencing was carried out using blood. The V and J genes are TRBV18 and TRBJ1-6, with TRBD1 as a possible D gene (5 bases). The TCR was taken from a boy under two years old with a congenital heart defect but otherwise immunologically healthy. CDR3 in DNA: TGTGCCAGCTCACAGGGGTATCGGGATAATTCACCCCTCCACTTT. This encodes CASSQGYRDNSPLHF.